A single sample gave rise to the 30 T cell receptor beta chains below, sequenced in a study of T cell repertoires in cytomegalovirus infection. TCRdb passed the reads through MiXCR, listing each CDR3 protein once. The sample holds 200,000 to 300,000 distinct CDR3 sequences, around 9% seen once. Specimen: PBMCs. The receptors here all came from a human donor in good health (CMV status not recorded). Some clones in this sample may be carry-over from other donors' samples.

This clonotype was detected only a few times. V gene TRBV19 combines with J gene TRBJ1-1; D is perhaps TRBD1 (5 bases). The V gene lost 5 bases and the J gene lost 0 bases, with 10 bases spanning the gap. Germline V gives CDR1 LNHDA, CDR2 SQIVND (reference sequence). The CDR3 has 14 amino acids. CDR3 coding DNA: TGTGCCAGTAGTCTTAGGGACCTGAACACTGAAGCTTTCTTT. Protein product: CASSLRDLNTEAFF.

This clonotype occurred many times. V gene TRBV6-5 combines with J gene TRBJ2-1; 10 bases line up with TRBD2. The CDR3 consists of 15 residues. Germline values: CDR1 MNHEY, CDR2 SVGAGI. V dropped 0 bases and J dropped 5; count of bases not matched to a gene: 1. This chain's CDR3 is CASSYSAGGHNEQFF. The CDR3 nucleotides are TGTGCCAGCAGTTACTCAGCGGGAGGGCACAATGAGCAGTTCTTC.

This chain uses TRBV6-2 or TRBV6-3 with TRBJ1-5, with TRBD1 as a possible D gene (5 bases). Germline CDR1 and CDR2: MNHEY and SVGEGT. Trimming cost V 2 bases and J 4 bases, with 9 bases left between them. This CDR3 has 14 amino acids. Here the CDR3 reads CASSYAQGNQPQHF. CDR3 in DNA: TGTGCCAGCAGTTACGCCCAGGGAAATCAGCCCCAGCATTTT.

This clonotype was seen at least ten times. The chain joins TRBV7-3 to TRBJ1-2; TRBD1 agrees at 9 bases. This CDR3 contains 13 residues. Germline V gene sequence: CDR1 SGHTA, CDR2 FQGTGA. After removal of 4 bases from V and 7 bases from J, the junction contained 4 bases not matched to a gene. The CDR3 sequence is CASSSQTGGGYTF. DNA for the CDR3: TGTGCCAGCAGCTCGCAGACAGGGGGTGGCTACACCTTC.

This clonotype was observed a handful of times. The chain has TRBV6-5 and TRBJ1-2; 8 bases fit TRBD1. Germline CDR1 is MNHEY and CDR2 is SVGAGI. The CDR3 sequence is 14 residues long. Trimming removed 6 bases from V and 4 bases from J; junction bases left unmatched: 7. CDR3 sequence (DNA): TGTGCCAGCAGATCGCAGGGGGCCCGCTATGGCTACACCTTC. It translates to CASRSQGARYGYTF.

This clonotype was found many times. This chain links TRBV7-6 with TRBJ2-5; 15 bases map to TRBD2. CDR1 SGHVS and CDR2 FNYEAQ come from the germline V gene. The CDR3 consists of 19 residues. V lost 5 bases, J lost 2 bases, and 12 bases stayed unmatched. The CDR3 bases are TGTGCCAGCAGCCCCTCCCGGACTAGCGGGAGGGCCAATCAAGAGACCCAGTACTTC. Its protein product is CASSPSRTSGRANQETQYF.

This clonotype was seen many times. The chain joins TRBV7-2 to TRBJ1-3; D gene ambiguous. The CDR3 covers 15 residues. Trimming cost V 1 base and J 0 bases, with 7 bases left between them. Germline V gene data show CDR1 as SGHTA and CDR2 as FQGNSA. The CDR3 DNA sequence: TGTGCCAGCAGCTTAGGAATAGGCTCTGGAAACACCATATATTTT. It specifies CASSLGIGSGNTIYF. The entire variable domain, with the rest obtained from reference TRBV7-2 and TRBJ1-3, is as follows: GAGVSQSPSNKVTEKGKDVELRCDPISGHTALYWYRQSLGQGLEFLIYFQGNSAPDKSGLPSDRFSAERTGGSVSTLTIQRTQQEDSAVYLCASSLGIGSGNTIYFGEGSWLTVV.

This clonotype was picked up many times. The chain links TRBV7-2 to TRBJ1-2; D not certain. The germline V gene encodes CDR1 SGHTA and CDR2 FQGNSA. CDR3 size: 13 residues. V gave up 2 bases and J gave up 6 bases, with 10 bases separating them. Written as DNA, the CDR3 is TGTGCCAGCAGCTTATTTCCAGAAGATGGCTACACCTTC. Translating gives CASSLFPEDGYTF.

The chain has TRBV20-1 and TRBJ1-4; 7 positions match TRBD1. Germline V gene sequence: CDR1 DFQATT, CDR2 SNEGSKA (reference sequence). J lost 8 bases, V lost 0 bases, and 9 bases had no gene match. The CDR3 length is 15 residues. The CDR3 nucleotides read TGCAGTGCTAGAGAAGGGACAGCCGTTGGAGAAAAACTGTTTTTT. Translating gives CSAREGTAVGEKLFF.

This clonotype came up many times. The chain couples TRBV19 to TRBJ1-4; D remains ambiguous. Germline CDR1 and CDR2: LNHDA and SQIVND (reference sequence). V lost 7 bases and J 3 bases, leaving 6 bases between the germline ends. The CDR3 extends over 12 amino acids. DNA of the CDR3: TGTGCCAGTAAACCGGCTAATGAAAAACTGTTTTTT. It yields the protein CASKPANEKLFF.

This clonotype was counted ten times or more. The CDR3 here is CASSLLKSNTGELFF. The CDR3 region has the DNA TGTGCCAGCAGCTTACTAAAGTCGAACACCGGGGAGCTGTTTTTT. This chain uses TRBV7-8 with TRBJ2-2; D ambiguous. The CDR3 has 15 amino acids. Trimming left V 2 bases short and J 0 bases short, with 7 bases between. Germline CDR1 SGHVS, CDR2 FQNEAQ.

There are many counts of this clonotype. This chain connects TRBV7-2 to TRBJ1-3; D perhaps matches TRBD1 (6 bases). The CDR3 has 16 residues. Per germline, CDR1 SGHTA and CDR2 FQGNSA. V was pared by 5 bases and J by 3 bases, with 17 bases between. CDR3: CASSTRQATVGNTIYF. CDR3 DNA: TGTGCCAGCAGCACCCGACAGGCGACGGTTGGAAACACCATATATTTT.

This clonotype was seen many times. The chain combines TRBV7-2 with TRBJ1-6; D is unresolved. The CDR3 is 14 residues long. The V gene's germline CDR1 is SGHTA and CDR2 FQGNSA. V was trimmed by 2 bases and J by 10 bases, leaving 12 bases between them. In nucleotides, the CDR3 is TGTGCCAGCAGCTTATCGGCCGTCTCCTCACCCCTCCACTTT. Its protein is CASSLSAVSSPLHF.

This clonotype was observed many times. The rearrangement uses TRBV7-2 and TRBJ2-7, with D tentatively TRBD2 (5 bases). The ends were cut back, 5 bases at V and 0 bases at J, with 8 bases in the middle. CDR1 and CDR2 (germline): SGHTA, FQGNSA. This CDR3 spans 13 amino acids. The CDR3 reads CASSEGRSYEQYF. The CDR3 DNA reads TGTGCCAGCAGCGAGGGCCGCTCCTACGAGCAGTACTTC.

This clonotype was seen at least ten times. CDR3 sequence reads: CASSLEGGQLYEQYF. CDR3 coding DNA: TGTGCCAGCAGCTTAGAAGGGGGCCAGCTCTACGAGCAGTACTTC. The V call is TRBV7-9, the J call TRBJ2-7, with 7 bases matching TRBD1. Trimming removed 1 base from V and 3 bases from J; junction bases left unmatched: 6. Germline CDR1 reads SEHNR; CDR2 reads FQNEAQ (reference sequence). The CDR3 is 15 residues long.

This clonotype was counted ten times or more. V gene TRBV7-2 combines with J gene TRBJ2-3, with TRBD1 matching 10 bases. This CDR3 has 15 residues. Germline V CDR1 and CDR2: SGHTA, FQGNSA. The V segment lost 6 bases and the J segment 4 bases; nucleotides outside the gene matches: 7. This CDR3 reads CASRRTGGLADTQYF. DNA for the CDR3: TGTGCCAGCAGACGGACAGGGGGTCTTGCAGATACGCAGTATTTT.

At least ten counts were recorded for this clonotype. This chain links TRBV7-9 with TRBJ1-2; D may be TRBD1 (5 bases). Germline loops: CDR1 SEHNR, CDR2 FQNEAQ (reference sequence). V was trimmed by 0 bases and J by 7 bases, leaving 15 bases between them. The CDR3 is 15 amino acids. The CDR3 sequence is CASSLALARAAGYTF. The CDR3, as DNA: TGTGCCAGCAGCTTAGCGCTCGCCAGGGCTGCTGGCTACACCTTC.

This clonotype was found a few times. The chain recombines TRBV18 with TRBJ1-2, with D possibly being TRBD1 (5 bases). V lost 3 bases and J lost 8, with 25 bases in between. The CDR3 length is 17 residues. Germline V gene sequence: CDR1 KGHSH, CDR2 LQKENI. CDR3 sequence (DNA): TGTGCCAGCTCACCCCTCCGGGACGGAGGGCCGGTGAAAGGCTACACCTTC. It is translated as CASSPLRDGGPVKGYTF.

The V call is TRBV7-6, the J call TRBJ1-1; D ambiguous. This CDR3 has 15 amino acids. Trimming took 2 bases from V and 1 from J, leaving 11 bases between them. Germline loops: CDR1 SGHVS, CDR2 FNYEAQ. The CDR3 loop reads CASSLSTGANTEAFF. The DNA for the CDR3 is TGTGCCAGCAGCTTATCGACTGGAGCGAACACTGAAGCTTTCTTT.

This rearrangement joins TRBV7-2 to TRBJ1-3; the D is unclear. The CDR3 covers 14 residues. Trimming left V 7 bases short and J 2 bases short, with 12 bases between. Germline V CDR1 and CDR2: SGHTA, FQGNSA. As DNA, the CDR3 is TGTGCCAGCACCCCGAGGGTAGCTGGAAACACCATATATTTT. As protein: CASTPRVAGNTIYF.

The chain combines TRBV20-1 with TRBJ1-5; D might be TRBD1 (6 bases). From germline, CDR1 is DFQATT and CDR2 SNEGSKA (reference sequence). V was trimmed by 2 bases and J by 3 bases, leaving 14 bases between them. The CDR3 runs 15 residues. The CDR3 nucleotides read TGCAGTGCTAGACTGGCGGGGGGCAACAATCAGCCCCAGCATTTT. Its protein product is CSARLAGGNNQPQHF.

This clonotype has at least ten counts. The chain has TRBV7-2 and TRBJ2-5, with D perhaps matching TRBD1 or TRBD2 (5 bases each). Germline-derived CDR1 and CDR2 are SGHTA and FQGNSA. Trimming pared 5 bases from V and 7 bases from J, leaving 20 bases between. This CDR3 has 15 amino acids. The CDR3 spells CASSHPRDVGWTQYF. Written as DNA, the CDR3 is TGTGCCAGCAGCCACCCTCGGGACGTTGGCTGGACCCAGTACTTC.

This clonotype came up many times. The gene calls are TRBV27 and TRBJ1-4; possibly TRBD1 for D (5 bases). The CDR3 runs to 14 residues. The V and J ends lost 9 bases and 5 bases respectively, with 16 bases between them. Germline values: CDR1 MNHEY, CDR2 SMNVEV (reference sequence). The CDR3 DNA follows: TGTGCCAGTCCTCCCAGGGCGGAAAATGAAAAACTGTTTTTT. Translated, it gives CASPPRAENEKLFF.

The CDR3 DNA sequence: TGTGCCAGCAGTTTTCGTTTGGGCTCTGGGGCCAACGTCCTGACTTTC. This gives the protein CASSFRLGSGANVLTF. The gene calls are TRBV12-3 or TRBV12-4 and TRBJ2-6; D ambiguous. The CDR3 sequence is 16 residues long. Trimming removed 3 bases at V and 0 bases at J, with 9 bases between.

This clonotype was counted ten times or more. V and J are TRBV11-2 and TRBJ2-3; TRBD1 matches 7 bases. With V trimmed by 3 bases and J by 3 bases, 3 bases remained unmatched. The germline gives CDR1 SGHAT, CDR2 FQNNGV. The CDR3 has 14 residues. This chain's CDR3 is CASSFTGATDTQYF. The CDR3 DNA sequence: TGTGCCAGCAGCTTTACAGGGGCTACAGATACGCAGTATTTT.

This clonotype occurred a few times. The V and J genes are TRBV7-9 and TRBJ1-1; D may be TRBD1 (6 bases). Germline V gene lookup returns CDR1 SEHNR and CDR2 FQNEAQ (reference sequence). V was shortened by 5 bases and J by 1 base, with 17 bases between the two germline ends. CDR3 length: 16 amino acids. The CDR3 DNA follows: TGTGCCAGCAGCCCCGGTGGGGGGCGCGCGAACACTGAAGCTTTCTTT. Translated, it gives CASSPGGGRANTEAFF.

At least ten counts were recorded for this clonotype. V gene TRBV27 combines with J gene TRBJ2-7; D not resolved. CDR1 is MNHEY and CDR2 is SMNVEV in the germline V gene (reference sequence). Trimming took off 5 bases at V and 0 bases at J, with 11 bases between the two ends. This CDR3 has 14 residues. The DNA for the CDR3 is TGTGCCAGCAGTCAATGGCTCAGCTCCTACGAGCAGTACTTC. Its protein product is CASSQWLSSYEQYF.

This clonotype was counted between two and nine times. This chain joins TRBV19 and TRBJ1-2, with D maybe TRBD1 (5 bases). There are 15 residues in the CDR3. CDR1 is LNHDA, CDR2 SQIVND, per germline (reference sequence). V lost 4 bases and J 2 bases, leaving 14 bases between the germline ends. The CDR3 spells CASSTPGLENYGYTF. The CDR3 DNA reads as TGTGCCAGTAGTACCCCAGGGCTCGAGAACTATGGCTACACCTTC.

This clonotype was seen ten or more times. V gene TRBV7-8 combines with J gene TRBJ2-4, with D possibly matching TRBD1 (6 bases). This CDR3 region has 20 residues. The V end was cut by 4 bases, the J end by 0 bases, with 25 bases between. Germline lookup yields CDR1 SGHVS and CDR2 FQNEAQ. The CDR3: CASSSKDSSGRLIAKNIQYF. The CDR3 DNA is TGTGCCAGCAGCTCTAAGGACAGTAGTGGACGCCTTATAGCCAAAAACATTCAGTACTTC.

This clonotype has only a few counts. V gene TRBV24-1 combines with J gene TRBJ1-4, with TRBD1 identical over 7 bases. The CDR3 spans 15 residues. Looked up from germline, CDR1 is KGHDR and CDR2 is SFDVKD. V lost 4 bases to trimming and J lost 5 bases; unmatched junction nucleotides: 6. The CDR3 is CATSDPGQPNEKLFF. In nucleotides, the CDR3 is TGTGCCACCAGTGACCCGGGACAGCCCAATGAAAAACTGTTTTTT.